What follows describes a single TCR beta chain. Its antigen is unidentified. These data belong to a study of T cell responses to AZD1222 COVID-19 vaccine. The assay was immunoSEQ multiplex PCR, and TCRdb's table has in-frame clones only and misses some. Among some 150,000 clones listed, approximately 93% were seen once. Study observations and caveats: Elevations in Spike-specific TCR breadth and depth followed administration of two AZD1222 doses.

Sequenced here: peripheral blood, sampled on day 0 of AZD1222 vaccination. The sequence came from an adult in good health.

The CDR3 reads CASSQGTFLNEQFF. For the CDR3, the DNA is TGTGCCAGCAGCCAAGGGACATTCCTCAATGAGCAGTTCTTC. The chain couples TRBV14 to TRBJ2-1; tentatively, D is TRBD1 (5 bases). Germline V gene data show CDR1 as SGHDN and CDR2 as FVKESK. The CDR3 extends over 14 amino acids. Trimming cost V 1 base and J 6 bases, with 10 bases left between them.